This TCR beta chain was sequenced during a study of T-cell reconstitution after alpha-beta-depleted transplantation in children. Construction of the TCRbeta library involved unique molecular identifiers. TCRdb re-called the PCR reads with MiXCR, one entry per CDR3 protein. The sample holds a few hundred thousand distinct CDR3 sequences; approximately 16% are singletons and the top ten take 3% to 3.5%. Unmatched junction bases numbered 7, after V lost 6 bases and J lost 2 bases. CDR1 SGHKS and CDR2 YYEKEE come from the germline V gene (reference sequence). There are 14 residues in the CDR3. The chain carries TRBV5-5 and TRBJ2-7; TRBD1 aligns across 8 bases. The TCR comes from a human donor who donated a stem cell graft to a child with acute lymphoblastic leukemia. The sample here was PBMCs from the stem cell graft donor, taken from the stem cell graft. Here the CDR3 reads CASTPGDRPYEQYF. CDR3 nucleotide sequence: TGTGCCAGCACCCCCGGGGACAGGCCCTACGAGCAGTACTTC.